This TCR beta chain was identified during a study of shared clonotypes between healthy human individuals. The germline CDR1 and CDR2 sequences are SGHAT and FQNNGV. V was cut by 0 bases and J by 2 bases, with 11 bases left in between. CDR3 length: 15 amino acids. Assay used: immunoSEQ multiplex PCR; TCRdb lists only in-frame clones, some missing. The sample carries under 1,100,000 clones, around four fifths recorded once. Into CD45RA+ naive and CD45RA-negative memory subsets, the CD4+ cells were split. This sequence originates from a man in his late teens or twenties in good health. Sequencing was carried out using memory CD4+ T cells sorted from blood. The subset: CD45RA-negative fraction. The chain is built from TRBV11-2 and TRBJ2-7, with D possibly being TRBD2 (5 bases). In DNA, the CDR3 is TGTGCCAGCAGCTTAGATCGGGCGGGTGCCTACGAGCAGTACTTC. Translation: CASSLDRAGAYEQYF.